The present T cell receptor (beta chain) was sequenced within a study of cytomegalovirus exposure and HLA in healthy donors. Broader study findings: A few CMV-associated chains were confirmed in vitro to be specific for CMV antigens. Donors belonging to an Asian-associated ancestry cluster reportedly showed fewer N-insertions in productive TCRs than the roughly 670-donor mean, according to what a later analysis found. Rare sequences made up most TCRs, while some public TCRs were found in many donors.

This clone has more than one count but fewer than ten. Antigen specificity is unknown. PCR amplification relied on 60 Vbeta primers (plus 13 Jbeta primers). The assay was immunoSEQ multiplex PCR, and TCRdb's table has in-frame clones only and misses some. The data hold about 210,000 clones, with around 84% observed a single time. Input material: PBMCs. This TCR was sampled from a man aged 35-49 years in good health and CMV-seropositive.

As DNA, the CDR3 is TGTGCCAGTAGTATACTGCCCTGGGACAGAGGAGCTTTCTTT. It codes for CASSILPWDRGAFF. The chain recombines TRBV19 with TRBJ1-1, with 7 bases fitting TRBD1. This CDR3 region has 14 residues. The V and J ends lost 2 bases and 10 bases, in that order; junction bases with no gene match: 10. Germline CDR1 reads LNHDA; CDR2 reads SQIVND (reference sequence).